This passage covers 30 T cell receptor beta chains from one sample sequenced in a study of OX40 agonist ivuxolimab in advanced cancers. Assay used: immunoSEQ multiplex PCR; TCRdb lists only in-frame clones, some missing. The profile shows under 95,000 clones, about 90% of them singletons. The material was CD4+ or CD8+ T cells sorted from blood, obtained in a trial of the OX40 agonist ivuxolimab. These receptors were obtained from an adult with an advanced solid tumor such as melanoma, head and neck, liver or kidney cancer.

V and J are TRBV5-5 and TRBJ1-5, with D unresolved. In germline, CDR1 is SGHKS, CDR2 YYEKEE (reference sequence). V was pared by 5 bases and J by 3 bases, with 15 bases between. This CDR3 comprises 15 residues. DNA for the CDR3: TGTGCCAGCAGACCCAACATCGACACCAATCAGCCCCAGCATTTT. Translated: CASRPNIDTNQPQHF.

V is TRBV5-1 and J is TRBJ2-7, with a tentative D call TRBD1 (5 bases). The germline V gene encodes CDR1 SGHRS and CDR2 YFSETQ. This CDR3 has 13 residues. The germline V and J ends were trimmed by 0 bases and 7 bases, with 11 bases remaining between them. CDR3 sequence: CASSLAGPTEQYF. CDR3 nucleotide sequence: TGCGCCAGCAGCTTGGCAGGGCCTACGGAGCAGTACTTC.

Details on this clone: The junction and the germline gene differ at one end; a read error may be behind it. The V call is TRBV29-1, the J call TRBJ1-1; D unresolved. Per germline, CDR1 SQVTM and CDR2 ANQGSEA. There are 13 residues in the CDR3. The CDR3, as DNA: TGCAGCGTCGAAGCTGGGTTCGGGACTGAAGCTTTCTTT. Translation: CSVEAGFGTEAFF.

The V and J genes are TRBV7-1 and TRBJ2-7; D gene ambiguous. TRBV7-1 counts as an open reading frame of uncertain function. Trimming took off 6 bases at V and 4 bases at J, with 7 bases between the two ends. CDR3 size: 11 residues. The CDR3 bases are TGTGCCAGCAGTCCCGGTTACGAGCAGTACTTC. Residues: CASSPGYEQYF.

This sequence joins TRBV27 and TRBJ1-4; 8 nucleotides align to TRBD1. The CDR3 is 16 residues long. CDR1 is MNHEY and CDR2 is SMNVEV in the germline V gene (reference sequence). The trim removed 6 bases at V and 2 bases at J, leaving 8 bases unmatched. CDR3 coding DNA: TGTGCCAGCAGGGACCAGGGGGCATTCACTAATGAAAAACTGTTTTTT. It codes for CASRDQGAFTNEKLFF.

The rearrangement uses TRBV7-9 and TRBJ1-1; TRBD1 agrees at 9 bases. Germline CDR1 reads SEHNR; CDR2 reads FQNEAQ (reference sequence). The junction had 9 bases not matched to a gene; V was cut back by 6 bases and J by 4 bases. This CDR3 comprises 15 residues. CDR3 nucleotides: TGTGCCAGCAGAGAACTACAGGGGGCGAGCACTGAAGCTTTCTTT. Residues: CASRELQGASTEAFF.

The chain is built from TRBV4-1 and TRBJ2-3; the match to TRBD2 covers 7 bases. The J segment lost 2 bases and the V segment lost 1 base, leaving 3 bases of the junction unmatched. The germline V gene has CDR1 MGHRA and CDR2 YSYEKL. This CDR3 spans 15 amino acids. This CDR3 is CASSQAERDTDTQYF. The DNA of the CDR3 is TGCGCCAGCAGCCAAGCTGAGCGGGACACAGATACGCAGTATTTT.

Only one count was recorded for this clone. The genes are TRBV23-1 and TRBJ1-1; TRBD1 is a possible D gene (6 bases). TRBV23-1 is identified as an open reading frame with a role that is uncertain. The CDR3 is made up of 15 amino acids. The V gene lost 5 bases and the J gene lost 1 base, with 14 bases spanning the gap. Here the CDR3 DNA reads TGCGCCAGCAGTACCGGGGGCAGAAAGAACACTGAAGCTTTCTTT. Amino acid sequence: CASSTGGRKNTEAFF.

This chain uses TRBV7-9 with TRBJ2-5; perhaps TRBD2 as D (5 bases). This CDR3 comprises 15 residues. Germline V gene data show CDR1 as SEHNR and CDR2 as FQNEAQ (reference sequence). V shed 3 bases and J shed 1 base, with 12 bases lying between them. CDR3 bases: TGTGCCAGCAGCTTGGACGGAGGAGTCCAAGAGACCCAGTACTTC. Translation gives CASSLDGGVQETQYF.

V and J are TRBV11-2 and TRBJ1-1; D might be TRBD1 (5 bases). The CDR3 extends over 13 amino acids. Looked up from germline, CDR1 is SGHAT and CDR2 is FQNNGV. V was trimmed by 3 bases and J by 3 bases, leaving 8 bases between them. This chain's CDR3 is CASSLQGDTEAFF. The CDR3 DNA follows: TGTGCCAGCAGCTTGCAGGGTGACACTGAAGCTTTCTTT.

The CDR3: CASRAPGQGYNEQFF. CDR3 DNA sequence: TGCGCCAGCAGAGCTCCGGGACAGGGCTACAATGAGCAGTTCTTC. The chain uses TRBV5-1 and TRBJ2-1; 9 nucleotides align to TRBD1. Trimming removed 5 bases from V and 3 bases from J; junction bases left unmatched: 6. The CDR3 is 15 amino acids. Germline V gene data show CDR1 as SGHRS and CDR2 as YFSETQ.

V usage is TRBV28 and J usage is TRBJ1-1, with 7 bases aligning to TRBD1. This CDR3 has 14 amino acids. Trimming took 6 bases from V and 4 from J; bases not matched to a gene: 8. The V gene's germline CDR1 is MDHEN and CDR2 SYDVKM. The CDR3 here is CASSFRQGVTEAFF. In DNA form, the CDR3 reads TGTGCCAGCAGCTTCCGACAGGGTGTCACTGAAGCTTTCTTT. Using reference TRBV28 and TRBJ1-1 for the parts outside the CDR3, the full variable domain is DVKVTQSSRYLVKRTGEKVFLECVQDMDHENMFWYRQDPGLGLRLIYFSYDVKMKEKGDIPEGYSVSREKKERFSLILESASTNQTSMYLCASSFRQGVTEAFFGQGTRLTVV.

This chain joins TRBV5-1 and TRBJ2-3, with TRBD2 matching over 13 bases. The V gene end was trimmed by 4 bases and the J gene end by 0 bases; junction bases not matched to a gene: 5. The germline V gene has CDR1 SGHRS and CDR2 YFSETQ. The CDR3 extends over 17 amino acids. CDR3 nucleotide sequence: TGCGCCAGCAGCACGACTAGCGGGAGGCTGAGCACAGATACGCAGTATTTT. Translating gives CASSTTSGRLSTDTQYF. The whole variable domain, filled in from reference TRBV5-1 and TRBJ2-3, reads KAGVTQTPRYLIKTRGQQVTLSCSPISGHRSVSWYQQTPGQGLQFLFEYFSETQRNKGNFPGRFSGRQFSNSRSEMNVSTLELGDSALYLCASSTTSGRLSTDTQYFGPGTRLTVL.

DNA for the CDR3: TGTGCCAGCAGGGCGAGGTCTAGCGGTCCATGGGGGGAGCTGTTTTTT. Its translation is CASRARSSGPWGELFF. The V gene is TRBV5-6, the J gene TRBJ2-2, with TRBD2 matching over 7 bases. CDR1 is SGHDT, CDR2 YYEEEE, per germline. V trimming: 5 bases; J trimming: 8 bases; junction bases outside the gene matches: 15. The CDR3 totals 16 residues. Together with reference TRBV5-6 and TRBJ2-2, the CDR3 gives the full variable domain: DAGVTQSPTHLIKTRGQQVTLRCSPKSGHDTVSWYQQALGQGPQFIFQYYEEEERQRGNFPDRFSGHQFPNYSSELNVNALLLGDSALYLCASRARSSGPWGELFFGEGSRLTVL.

This clone was observed once. V usage is TRBV7-3 and J usage is TRBJ2-3; D ambiguous. The germline gives CDR1 SGHTA, CDR2 FQGTGA. V shed 2 bases and J shed 2 bases, with 8 bases lying between them. This CDR3 is 14 amino acids long. The chain's CDR3 is CASSLGQLTDTQYF. The CDR3 DNA sequence: TGTGCCAGCAGCTTAGGGCAGCTCACAGATACGCAGTATTTT.

The V call is TRBV5-1, the J call TRBJ2-1; perhaps TRBD1 as D (5 bases). V lost 0 bases, J lost 7 bases, and 8 bases lay in between. Germline loops: CDR1 SGHRS, CDR2 YFSETQ. The CDR3 has 13 amino acids. In DNA form, the CDR3 reads TGCGCCAGCAGCTTGGAGGACACTAATGAGCAGTTCTTC. Its protein product is CASSLEDTNEQFF.

The CDR3 protein is CASSTGTGPKNEQYF. As DNA, the CDR3 is TGCGCCAGCAGCACGGGGACAGGGCCCAAAAACGAGCAGTACTTC. V and J are TRBV5-1 and TRBJ2-7; 9 bases are shared with TRBD1. There are 15 residues in the CDR3. The V gene's germline CDR1 is SGHRS and CDR2 YFSETQ. J was trimmed by 5 bases and V by 4 bases; bases with no gene match: 10.

V and J are TRBV6-6 and TRBJ2-7, with 9 bases that match TRBD1. CDR1 and CDR2 from the germline V gene are MNHNY and SVGAGI (reference sequence). The CDR3 runs to 13 residues. J gave up 6 bases and V 8 bases, and 8 bases lay outside the gene matches. The CDR3 reads CASASGTGSEQYF. DNA for the CDR3: TGTGCCAGCGCCTCCGGGACAGGGAGCGAGCAGTACTTC.

This chain links TRBV27 with TRBJ2-2; D may correspond to TRBD1 or TRBD2 (5 bases each). Trimming stripped 6 bases from V and 3 bases from J, with 11 bases between. CDR1 is MNHEY, CDR2 SMNVEV, per germline (reference sequence). CDR3 length: 14 amino acids. CDR3 bases: TGTGCCAGCAGATGGGACGGAGACACCGGGGAGCTGTTTTTT. It translates to CASRWDGDTGELFF.

The rearrangement uses TRBV7-3 and TRBJ2-1, with D perhaps matching TRBD1 (5 bases). The ends were cut back, 2 bases at V and 9 bases at J, with 11 bases in the middle. The CDR3 consists of 13 residues. Germline V CDR1 and CDR2: SGHTA, FQGTGA. The chain's CDR3 is CASSLAGPGEQFF. CDR3 DNA: TGTGCCAGCAGCTTAGCAGGGCCCGGTGAGCAGTTCTTC.

Details on this clone: Additional DNA sequences in this sample encode the identical CDR3. J is TRBJ1-3 and V is TRBV7-2; no definite D call. Trimming cost V 4 bases and J 0 bases, with 4 bases left between them. The germline V gene encodes CDR1 SGHTA and CDR2 FQGNSA. The CDR3 is 13 residues long. CDR3 sequence (DNA): TGTGCCAGCAGCTCCTTCTCTGGAAACACCATATATTTT. Its translation is CASSSFSGNTIYF.

This clone occurred once. The genes are TRBV7-9 and TRBJ2-1; TRBD1 is a possible D gene (5 bases). V was trimmed by 5 bases and J by 0 bases, leaving 20 bases between them. Looked up from germline, CDR1 is SEHNR and CDR2 is FQNEAQ (reference sequence). The CDR3 is 18 amino acids. Here the CDR3 reads CASSQAPQVDGSYNEQFF. CDR3 bases: TGTGCCAGCAGCCAAGCCCCACAGGTTGATGGCTCCTACAATGAGCAGTTCTTC.

The chain joins TRBV27 to TRBJ2-3, with TRBD1 matching 7 bases. This CDR3 spans 15 amino acids. After removal of 2 bases from V and 4 bases from J, the junction contained 6 bases not matched to a gene. Looked up from germline, CDR1 is MNHEY and CDR2 is SMNVEV (reference sequence). The CDR3 bases are TGTGCCAGCAGTTTAACAGGGGCGCCGGCAGATACGCAGTATTTT. This gives the protein CASSLTGAPADTQYF.

Only one count was recorded for this clone. V usage is TRBV19 and J usage is TRBJ1-4; the D gene is possibly TRBD1 (5 bases). The V and J ends lost 5 bases and 8 bases respectively, with 27 bases between them. The V gene's germline CDR1 is LNHDA and CDR2 SQIVND (reference sequence). CDR3 length: 18 residues. CDR3 sequence (DNA): TGTGCCAGTAGTCCACCCCCCCTACTCATTGGGGCTTGGGAAAAACTGTTTTTT. Residues: CASSPPPLLIGAWEKLFF.

In this sample, this clone turned up once. The chain uses TRBV6-1 and TRBJ2-7; D may be TRBD1 (5 bases). V was shortened by 2 bases and J by 0 bases, with 11 bases between the two germline ends. There are 15 residues in the CDR3. Germline assignment: CDR1 MNHNS and CDR2 SASEGT. The CDR3 DNA is TGTGCCAGCAGTGAATTCGGACACCCCTCCTACGAGCAGTACTTC. This translates into CASSEFGHPSYEQYF.

This chain's CDR3 is CASSVAGTGSNEQFF. CDR3 sequence (DNA): TGTGCCAGCAGCGTAGCAGGGACAGGATCCAATGAGCAGTTCTTC. This rearrangement joins TRBV9 to TRBJ2-1; 8 bases line up with TRBD1. The CDR3 has 15 residues. Looked up from germline, CDR1 is SGDLS and CDR2 is YYNGEE. With 0 bases clipped from V and 6 bases from J, the junction kept 5 bases outside the gene matches.

The chain recombines TRBV27 with TRBJ2-1; no clear D. The length of the CDR3 is 11 residues. The germline CDR1 and CDR2 sequences are MNHEY and SMNVEV (reference sequence). Trimming stripped 4 bases from V and 6 bases from J, with 4 bases between. The DNA of the CDR3 is TGTGCCAGCAGTTGGGGCAATGAGCAGTTCTTC. Translated: CASSWGNEQFF.

The chain links TRBV7-8 to TRBJ2-5; tentative D call: TRBD1 (6 bases). CDR1 is SGHVS and CDR2 is FQNEAQ in the germline V gene. Trimming removed 1 base at V and 1 base at J, with 10 bases between. This CDR3 is 15 amino acids long. CDR3 bases: TGTGCCAGCAGCTTAGGGGACAAGATCCAAGAGACCCAGTACTTC. Protein product: CASSLGDKIQETQYF. Combining the CDR3 with reference TRBV7-8 and TRBJ2-5 gives the whole variable domain GAGVSQSPRYKVAKRGQDVALRCDPISGHVSLFWYQQALGQGPEFLTYFQNEAQLDKSGLPSDRFFAERPEGSVSTLKIQRTQQEDSAVYLCASSLGDKIQETQYFGPGTRLLVL.

This rearrangement joins TRBV9 to TRBJ2-7; a possible D gene is TRBD2 (6 bases). V dropped 0 bases and J dropped 0 bases, with 19 bases sitting between them. This CDR3 has 18 residues. From germline, CDR1 is SGDLS and CDR2 YYNGEE. This chain's CDR3 is CASSVGQVGGMSSYEQYF. CDR3 nucleotides: TGTGCCAGCAGCGTAGGGCAGGTTGGCGGGATGAGCTCCTACGAGCAGTACTTC.

The chain links TRBV21-1 to TRBJ2-7; no DNA check was done on the table's D call, TRBD2. TRBV21-1 is an annotated pseudogene. The CDR3 loop spans 15 amino acids. The CDR3 DNA reads TGTGCCAGCAGCACATTGACTAGCGGATCCTACGAGCAGTACTTC. Encoded protein: CASSTLTSGSYEQYF.